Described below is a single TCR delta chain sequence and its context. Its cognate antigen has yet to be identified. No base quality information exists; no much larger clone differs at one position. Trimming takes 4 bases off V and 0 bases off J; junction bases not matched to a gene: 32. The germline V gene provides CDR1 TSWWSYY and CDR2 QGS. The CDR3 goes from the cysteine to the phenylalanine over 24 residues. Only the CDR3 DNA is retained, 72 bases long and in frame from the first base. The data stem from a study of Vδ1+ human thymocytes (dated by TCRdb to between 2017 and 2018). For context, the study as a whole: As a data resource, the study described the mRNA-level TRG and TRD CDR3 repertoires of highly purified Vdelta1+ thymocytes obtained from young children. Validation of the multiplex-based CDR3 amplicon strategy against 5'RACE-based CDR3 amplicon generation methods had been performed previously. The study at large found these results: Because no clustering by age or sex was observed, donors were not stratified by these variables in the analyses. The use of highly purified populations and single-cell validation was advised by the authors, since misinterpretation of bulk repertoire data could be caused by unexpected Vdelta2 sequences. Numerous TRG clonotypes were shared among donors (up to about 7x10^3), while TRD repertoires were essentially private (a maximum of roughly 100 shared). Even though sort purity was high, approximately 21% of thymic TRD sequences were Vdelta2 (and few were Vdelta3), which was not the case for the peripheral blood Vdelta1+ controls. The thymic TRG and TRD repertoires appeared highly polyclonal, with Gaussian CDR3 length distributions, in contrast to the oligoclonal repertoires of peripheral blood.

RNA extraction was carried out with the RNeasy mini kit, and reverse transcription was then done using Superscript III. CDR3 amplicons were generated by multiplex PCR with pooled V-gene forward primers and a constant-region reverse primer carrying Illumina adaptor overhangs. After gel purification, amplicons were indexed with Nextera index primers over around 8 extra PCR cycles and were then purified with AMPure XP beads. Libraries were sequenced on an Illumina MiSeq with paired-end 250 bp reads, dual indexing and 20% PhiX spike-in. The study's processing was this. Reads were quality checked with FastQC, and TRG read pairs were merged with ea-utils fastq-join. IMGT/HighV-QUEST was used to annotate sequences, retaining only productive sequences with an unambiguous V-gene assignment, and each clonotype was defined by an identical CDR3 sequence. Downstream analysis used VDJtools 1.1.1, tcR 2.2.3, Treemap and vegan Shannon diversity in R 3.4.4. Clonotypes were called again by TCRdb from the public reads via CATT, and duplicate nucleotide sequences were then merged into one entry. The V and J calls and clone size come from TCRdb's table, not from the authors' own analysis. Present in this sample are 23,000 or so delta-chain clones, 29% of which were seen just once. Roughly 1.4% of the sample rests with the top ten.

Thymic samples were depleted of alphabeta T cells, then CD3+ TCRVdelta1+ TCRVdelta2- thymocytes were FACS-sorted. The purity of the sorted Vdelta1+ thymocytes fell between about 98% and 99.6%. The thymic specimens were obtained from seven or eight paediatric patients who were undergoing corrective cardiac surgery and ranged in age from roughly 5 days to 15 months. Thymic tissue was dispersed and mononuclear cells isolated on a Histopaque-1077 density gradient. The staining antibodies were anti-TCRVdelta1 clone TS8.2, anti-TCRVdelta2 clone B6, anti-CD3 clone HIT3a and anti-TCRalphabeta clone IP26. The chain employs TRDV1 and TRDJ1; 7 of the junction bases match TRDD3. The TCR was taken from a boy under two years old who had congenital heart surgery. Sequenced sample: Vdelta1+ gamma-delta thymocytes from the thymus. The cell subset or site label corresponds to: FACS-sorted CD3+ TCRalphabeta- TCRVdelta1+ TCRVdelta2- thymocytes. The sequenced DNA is TGTGCTCTTGGGGTTACTTCCCATCAACGCCGAACCCTGACTGGGGCCATGTACACCGATAAACTCATCTTT. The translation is CALGVTSHQRRTLTGAMYTDKLIF.